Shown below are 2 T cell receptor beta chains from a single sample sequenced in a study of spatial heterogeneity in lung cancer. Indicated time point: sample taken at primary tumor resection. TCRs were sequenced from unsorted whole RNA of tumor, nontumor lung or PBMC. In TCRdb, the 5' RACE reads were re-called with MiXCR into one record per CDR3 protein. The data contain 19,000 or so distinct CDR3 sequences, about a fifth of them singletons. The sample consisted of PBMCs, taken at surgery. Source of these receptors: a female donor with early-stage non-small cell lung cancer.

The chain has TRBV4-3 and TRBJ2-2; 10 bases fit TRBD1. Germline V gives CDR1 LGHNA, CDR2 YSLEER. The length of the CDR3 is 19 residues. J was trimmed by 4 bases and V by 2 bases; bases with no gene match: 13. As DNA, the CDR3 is TGCGCCAGCAGCCAAACCGGGACAGGGGCCGGAGACGGCACCGGGGAGCTGTTTTTT. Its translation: CASSQTGTGAGDGTGELFF.

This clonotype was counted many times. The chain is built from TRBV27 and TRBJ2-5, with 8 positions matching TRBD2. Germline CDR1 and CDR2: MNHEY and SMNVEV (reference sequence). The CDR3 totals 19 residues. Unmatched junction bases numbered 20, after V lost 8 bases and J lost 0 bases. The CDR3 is CASFLGRSGRVSNQETQYF. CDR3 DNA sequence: TGTGCCAGCTTCTTAGGACGGAGCGGGAGAGTGAGTAACCAAGAGACCCAGTACTTC.